This is a list of T cell receptor beta chains from one sample in a study of blood T cell repertoires in COVID-19. Assay: immunoSEQ multiplex PCR; the TCRdb copy retains only in-frame clones and omits some. This table holds about 490,000 clones, 70% to 90% found once. Material for sequencing was peripheral blood. The receptors come from a human donor in a cohort sampled during active COVID-19. Each CDR3 is given without its conserved first and last residue. D genes are given only for firm matches.

d_gene: NA; v_gene: TRBV28; CDR3aa: ASSRHTGNTIY
d_gene: NA; v_gene: TRBV10-3; CDR3aa: AISEPLGTDTQY
d_gene: TRBD1; v_gene: TRBV11-2; CDR3aa: ASSTGTGNGETQY
d_gene: NA; v_gene: TRBV5-5; CDR3aa: ASSLEGGGNQPQH
d_gene: NA; v_gene: TRBV11-2; CDR3aa: ASSSRQGTDTQY
d_gene: TRBD1; v_gene: TRBV5-4; CDR3aa: ASRPGQGAYEQY
d_gene: TRBD2; v_gene: TRBV7-2; CDR3aa: ASSFSSGSSYNEQF
d_gene: NA; v_gene: TRBV30; CDR3aa: AWSVLASYNEQF
d_gene: NA; v_gene: TRBV29-1; CDR3aa: SVEFGKDTQY
d_gene: NA; v_gene: TRBV19; CDR3aa: ASSMRGLNSYEQY
d_gene: NA; v_gene: TRBV19; CDR3aa: ASSMLAERISYNEQF
d_gene: NA; v_gene: TRBV19; CDR3aa: ASSTTYPGGARYGYT
d_gene: NA; v_gene: TRBV6-6; CDR3aa: ASSYGRSAYEQY
d_gene: TRBD1; v_gene: TRBV24-1; CDR3aa: ATSDPGQPAATSEQF
d_gene: TRBD1; v_gene: TRBV19; CDR3aa: ASSLDRGPGETQY
d_gene: TRBD1; v_gene: TRBV6-5; CDR3aa: ASSRQGVHGYT
d_gene: NA; v_gene: TRBV28; CDR3aa: ASSSFYRGTNEKLF
d_gene: NA; v_gene: TRBV19; CDR3aa: ASTAKSTDTQY
d_gene: TRBD1; v_gene: TRBV4-2; CDR3aa: ASSRARDRAHEQY
d_gene: NA; v_gene: TRBV19; CDR3aa: ASSTDTPPGKLF
d_gene: TRBD1; v_gene: TRBV5-6; CDR3aa: ASSFDQTGGAGETQY
d_gene: NA; v_gene: TRBV6-5; CDR3aa: ASSSGRASGNTIY
d_gene: TRBD2; v_gene: TRBV7-2; CDR3aa: ASSLAAGTSGSYEQY
d_gene: NA; v_gene: TRBV5-4; CDR3aa: ASSAGQPNTDTQY
d_gene: NA; v_gene: TRBV10-1; CDR3aa: ASSESPAGVTEAF
d_gene: TRBD1; v_gene: TRBV6-5; CDR3aa: ASSYSGTGGNTEAF
d_gene: NA; v_gene: TRBV28; CDR3aa: ASSLPLSGETQY
d_gene: NA; v_gene: TRBV29-1; CDR3aa: SVGRLPNTEAF
d_gene: NA; v_gene: TRBV7-9; CDR3aa: ASSLRSRGDTEAF
d_gene: NA; v_gene: TRBV29-1; CDR3aa: SVEGGARWY
d_gene: NA; v_gene: TRBV11-2; CDR3aa: ASSSDSSGANVLT
d_gene: TRBD2; v_gene: TRBV14; CDR3aa: ASSPLPSGSSYNEQF
d_gene: NA; v_gene: TRBV2; CDR3aa: ASSVTGSSYNSPLH
d_gene: NA; v_gene: TRBV30; CDR3aa: AWSSGRGTYEQY
d_gene: TRBD1; v_gene: TRBV19; CDR3aa: ASTDRSPPRTGSNYGYT
d_gene: NA; v_gene: TRBV18; CDR3aa: ASSPPNGPGTEAF
d_gene: TRBD1; v_gene: TRBV29-1; CDR3aa: SVVGQGNYGYT
d_gene: TRBD1; v_gene: TRBV19; CDR3aa: ASSGQGRNEQF
d_gene: NA; v_gene: TRBV2; CDR3aa: ATNGAAYNEQF
d_gene: NA; v_gene: TRBV4-2; CDR3aa: ASSQGDSGETQY
d_gene: NA; v_gene: TRBV23-1; CDR3aa: ASSRVITLQRTGELF
d_gene: NA; v_gene: TRBV9; CDR3aa: ASSDRQGDEQY
d_gene: TRBD2; v_gene: TRBV6-5; CDR3aa: ASSYSAGGGETQY
d_gene: NA; v_gene: TRBV20-1; CDR3aa: SALRTAEAF
d_gene: NA; v_gene: TRBV7-2; CDR3aa: ASSPLGGLGYT
d_gene: NA; v_gene: TRBV4-1; CDR3aa: ASSLRTATNEKLF
d_gene: NA; v_gene: TRBV14; CDR3aa: ASSQAAEGVLGNEQF
d_gene: TRBD2; v_gene: TRBV19; CDR3aa: ASTTSGAYNEQF
d_gene: TRBD1; v_gene: TRBV19; CDR3aa: ASDDSGQGSHGYT
d_gene: NA; v_gene: TRBV24-1; CDR3aa: ATSDQDSYEQY
d_gene: TRBD1; v_gene: TRBV4-3; CDR3aa: ASSQSLSRTGHPQETQY
d_gene: TRBD2; v_gene: TRBV7-2; CDR3aa: ASSFQLAGVGSDTQY
d_gene: NA; v_gene: TRBV6-6; CDR3aa: ASSYSGSSNQPQH
d_gene: NA; v_gene: TRBV7-8; CDR3aa: ASSLGVERTDTQY
d_gene: TRBD1; v_gene: TRBV3-1/TRBV3-2; CDR3aa: ASSQEEGADSGANVLT